This T cell receptor (beta chain) was obtained from a study of T-cell memory formation after mild COVID-19. Findings of the study overall: Clonal second-wave expansions that peaked on day 37 had unconfirmed SARS-CoV-2 specificity.

For this clonotype: Its antigen is as yet unknown.

Germline CDR1 reads KGHDR; CDR2 reads SFDVKD. The CDR3 spans 16 residues. The V end lost 6 bases, the J end lost 2 bases, and 15 bases lay between the germline ends. TCRdb itself ran the 5' RACE reads through MiXCR, one entry per CDR3 protein. The sample has around 150,000 distinct CDR3 sequences, roughly 10% seen once; the top ten hold 3.8%. Sequenced material: PBMCs or a T cell subset sorted from them (not recorded which). The chain combines TRBV24-1 with TRBJ2-2; a weak D match, TRBD2 (5 bases). The sequence was collected from a man between 18 and 35 years old who had mild COVID-19 (a few samples of this study predate the infection). Cell type and time point are not known. In DNA, the CDR3 is TGTGCCACCAGTTTGTCCGGGGTCCATAACACCGGGGAGCTGTTTTTT. This codes for CATSLSGVHNTGELFF.